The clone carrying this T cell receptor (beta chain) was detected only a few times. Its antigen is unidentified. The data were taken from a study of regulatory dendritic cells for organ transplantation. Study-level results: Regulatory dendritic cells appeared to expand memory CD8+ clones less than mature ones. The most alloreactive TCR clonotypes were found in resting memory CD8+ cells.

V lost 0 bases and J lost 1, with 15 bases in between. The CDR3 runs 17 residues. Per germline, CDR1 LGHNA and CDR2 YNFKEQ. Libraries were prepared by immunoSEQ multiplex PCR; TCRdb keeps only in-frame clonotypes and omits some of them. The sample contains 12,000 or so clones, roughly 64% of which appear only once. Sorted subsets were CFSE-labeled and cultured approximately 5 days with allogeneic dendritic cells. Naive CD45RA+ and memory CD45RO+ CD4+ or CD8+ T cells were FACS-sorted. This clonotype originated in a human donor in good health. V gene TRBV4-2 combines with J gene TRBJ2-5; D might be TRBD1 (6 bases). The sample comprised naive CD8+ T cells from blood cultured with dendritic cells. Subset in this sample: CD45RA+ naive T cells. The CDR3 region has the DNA TGTGCCAGCAGCCAAGATCAAGTAGGGGGTGGCCAAGAGACCCAGTACTTC. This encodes CASSQDQVGGGQETQYF.